This T cell receptor (beta chain) stems from a study of regulatory T cells in long-lasting Graves disease (dated by TCRdb to the early 2020s). For the wider study: Persistent Graves' disease was defined as persistently positive TSH receptor autoantibodies together with antithyroid drug treatment for over 5 years. Peripheral blood TCR sequencing and RNA sequencing compared persistent Graves' disease patients with newly diagnosed Graves' disease patients. A total of roughly 33 samples were covered by TCR sequencing, comprising some 13 persistent and roughly 20 newly diagnosed Graves' disease patients. Persistent Graves' disease patients in the clinical cohort had taken antithyroid drugs for 9 to 11 years on average. The study was registered as a clinical trial and conducted in China. Results and caveats for the whole study, not just this receptor: Only the TCR beta chain was sequenced and analyzed. More public clonotypes were shared among persistent patients (under 3,000) than among newly diagnosed patients (roughly 1,000). The small sample size was acknowledged by the authors as a limitation that may reduce accuracy. The study examined only peripheral blood because the primary lesion, thyroid tissue, could not be accessed. Preferential use of TRBV28, TRBJ1-2 and TRBJ2-5 was observed in persistent disease, whereas TRBV20-1 and TRBJ2-1 were favored in newly diagnosed disease. Lower TCR Shannon entropy and fewer highly expanded clones were observed in persistent Graves' disease patients than in newly diagnosed patients, which suggested clonal expansion.

Preparation of the library involved multiplex PCR. This sample was sequenced with an Illumina HiSeq 4000. iRepertoire HTBI primers and Arm-PCR amplification of CDR3 regions were used to construct TCR beta libraries. PCR products were gel purified before sequencing. As for the original processing: A total of around 66 TRBV and 14 TRBJ segments were identified across samples and were used for gene usage analysis of CDR3 amino acid clonotypes. COPE and FqMerger were used to merge filtered high-quality paired reads into contigs. Contigs were aligned with BLAST to IMGT TRBV, TRBD and TRBJ reference genes, and CDR3 was defined per IMGT. Highly expanded clones were defined as clonotypes with a frequency above 0.1%. Shannon entropy was used to measure repertoire diversity, and the Gini coefficient was used to measure V-J evenness. A clonotype was considered public if more than one individual shared it. TCRdb cleaned the public reads at Q25 with fastp, built clones with MiXCR and kept in-frame beta chains. One record per CDR3 amino acid sequence lists the most common genes and DNA. The V and J calls were not made by the authors but by TCRdb's processing. The sample contains fewer than 450,000 distinct CDR3 sequences, around 20% of them found a single time. The top ten constitute less than 25% of the sample.

This clonotype was picked up many times. What antigen it recognizes has not been identified. No much larger clonotype is one base removed from it; base qualities were not supplied. The sample's time point label is to be understood as: persistent/refractory GD, antithyroid drugs over 5 years with positive TRAb. RNA was extracted from PBMCs in TRIzol for both TCR sequencing and RNA sequencing. Graves' disease was diagnosed according to American Thyroid Association guidelines. The patients came from an endocrinology department in Xi'an, China. Each patient gave approximately 9.7 milliliters of peripheral blood, collected in an EDTA anticoagulant tube. Ficoll Paque Plus density gradient separation was used to isolate PBMCs, and no additional T cell sorting was done. An Agilent 2100 Bioanalyzer and agarose gel were used to check RNA quality, while a NanoDrop 2000 measured RNA concentration. V is clipped by 6 bases and J by 5 bases, and the sequence between their germline boundaries is 10 bases long. From the germline V gene, CDR1 is SNHLY and CDR2 is FYNNEI. The CDR3 starts with the cysteine, ends with the phenylalanine, and has 13 residues. The only DNA kept is the CDR3, 39 bases in frame from the first base.

This clonotype originated in a female donor with Graves disease. The rearrangement combines TRBV2 with TRBJ2-2; the D element could tentatively be TRBD1 or TRBD2, as 5 bases agree for each. Here the sequenced sample was peripheral blood mononuclear cells (PBMCs), taken when the disease was refractory, from a patient treated with antithyroid drugs. The CDR3 region has the sequence CASRLGGTGELFF. The DNA reads as follows: TGTGCCAGCAGACTTGGGGGAACCGGGGAGCTGTTTTTT.